What follows are 30 T cell receptor beta chains derived from one specimen sequenced in a study of Graves' ophthalmopathy and Graves' hyperthyroidism. Amplifying from RNA transcripts, the study obtained TCR beta CDR3 regions. HTBI-primed RT-PCR formed the first round, and a multiplex PCR formed the second. A single record per CDR3 protein comes from TCRdb applying MiXCR to the multiplex PCR reads. The table records over 500,000 distinct CDR3 sequences, 20% to 25% of them present only once. Material for sequencing was peripheral blood. The receptors derive from a woman in her late teens or twenties with stable Graves' hyperthyroidism. Some clones in this sample may be carry-over from other donors' samples.

About this clonotype: Since no conserved phenylalanine or tryptophan closes the CDR3, a read error is the likely cause. The chain employs TRBV9 and TRBJ2-3; 8 bases line up with TRBD2. The CDR3 spans 16 residues. Germline V gene data show CDR1 as SGDLS and CDR2 as YYNGEE. Trimming removed 4 bases from V and 2 bases from J; junction bases left unmatched: 9. The CDR3 here is CASSPEAGGSTDTQYC. Written as DNA, the CDR3 is TGTGCCAGCAGCCCAGAGGCGGGAGGTTCCACAGATACGCAGTATTGT.

This clonotype was detected ten times or more. The chain is built from TRBV7-2 and TRBJ2-5; D gene unclear. The CDR3 sequence is 14 residues long. Germline V gives CDR1 SGHTA, CDR2 FQGNSA. Trimming took off 5 bases at V and 2 bases at J, with 12 bases between the two ends. CDR3 sequence (DNA): TGTGCCAGCAGCCTAGTATACGAACAAGAGACCCAGTACTTC. Its translation: CASSLVYEQETQYF.

This clonotype was observed a handful of times. The genes are TRBV6-1 and TRBJ1-2, with TRBD1 as a possible D gene (5 bases). The germline V and J ends were trimmed by 3 bases and 8 bases, with 13 bases remaining between them. The CDR3 runs to 13 residues. CDR1 and CDR2 from the germline V gene are MNHNS and SASEGT. The CDR3 region has the DNA TGTGCCAGCAGTGAGGGGGAACGGGCCGGCTACACCTTC. It encodes CASSEGERAGYTF.

This clonotype was found many times. The V call is TRBV2, the J call TRBJ2-7; TRBD1 agrees at 10 bases. V shed 4 bases, J shed 3 bases, and the junction held 9 bases outside the gene matches. Germline assignment: CDR1 SNHLY and CDR2 FYNNEI. The CDR3 has 16 amino acids. CDR3 protein: CASSVLGTGAFYEQYF. The DNA of the CDR3 is TGTGCCAGCAGTGTCCTCGGGACAGGGGCGTTCTACGAGCAGTACTTC.

This clonotype was detected many times. The chain employs TRBV6-2 or TRBV6-3 and TRBJ1-5, with D possibly TRBD1 on 5 matching bases. CDR3 length equals 14 residues. V was cut by 8 bases and J by 6 bases, with 17 bases left in between. Germline CDR1 MNHEY, CDR2 SVGEGT. The CDR3 DNA follows: TGTGCCAGCGGGAATAACGTCGACAGTCAGCCCCAGCATTTT. The encoded protein is CASGNNVDSQPQHF.

There are a few counts of this clonotype. This chain uses TRBV9 with TRBJ2-5, with D maybe TRBD1 (6 bases). Germline CDR1 is SGDLS and CDR2 is YYNGEE. CDR3 length equals 15 residues. V was clipped by 0 bases and J by 4 bases, with 13 bases between them. The CDR3 sequence: CASSVAGQLAETQYF. The CDR3 DNA is TGTGCCAGCAGCGTAGCCGGACAGTTAGCAGAGACCCAGTACTTC. The full variable domain, rest sourced from reference TRBV9 and TRBJ2-5, is DSGVTQTPKHLITATGQRVTLRCSPRSGDLSVYWYQQSLDQGLQFLIQYYNGEERAKGNILERFSAQQFPDLHSELNLSSLELGDSALYFCASSVAGQLAETQYFGPGTRLLVL.

This clonotype was counted a few times. The chain uses TRBV7-3 and TRBJ2-7; a possible D gene is TRBD1 (6 bases). CDR1 and CDR2 from the germline V gene are SGHTA and FQGTGA. With 0 bases removed from V and 2 bases from J, the gap between germline ends came to 11 bases. CDR3 size: 15 residues. CDR3 amino acids: CASSLTGGFAYEQYF. CDR3 DNA: TGTGCCAGCAGCTTAACAGGGGGTTTCGCCTACGAGCAGTACTTC.

This clonotype has just a few counts. V is TRBV6-1 and J is TRBJ2-2; D not resolved. This CDR3 region has 17 residues. Trimming took off 0 bases at V and 3 bases at J, with 14 bases between the two ends. The germline V gene has CDR1 MNHNS and CDR2 SASEGT. Written as DNA, the CDR3 is TGTGCCAGCAGTGAAGCGAAGGGTTGGAAAGACACCGGGGAGCTGTTTTTT. This codes for CASSEAKGWKDTGELFF.

This clonotype was observed at least ten times. The genes are TRBV30 and TRBJ1-1; D remains ambiguous. The ends were cut back, 5 bases at V and 4 bases at J, with 17 bases in the middle. CDR1 and CDR2 from the germline V gene are GTSNPN and SVGIG (reference sequence). The CDR3 sequence is 14 residues long. CDR3 DNA: TGTGCCTGGGCCCCTTGGGCGGGGAGCACTGAAGCTTTCTTT. Protein: CAWAPWAGSTEAFF.

This clonotype has at least ten counts. The rearrangement links TRBV4-1 to TRBJ2-7, with D possibly matching TRBD1 (6 bases). The germline V gene has CDR1 MGHRA and CDR2 YSYEKL. Trimming shortened V by 3 bases and J by 2 bases, and 11 bases separated the two germline ends. The CDR3 contains 14 residues. CDR3 nucleotide sequence: TGCGCCAGCAGCCACCCCGGACAGACCTACGAGCAGTACTTC. This translates into CASSHPGQTYEQYF.

In regard to this clonotype: One end of the junction varies from germline; a read error may be responsible. The chain joins TRBV7-9 to TRBJ2-5; no firm D call. Per germline, CDR1 SEHNR and CDR2 FQNEAQ (reference sequence). This CDR3 spans 14 amino acids. The chain's CDR3 is CAGSLDERRETQYF. The CDR3 DNA is TGTGCCGGCAGCTTAGATGAGCGAAGGGAGACCCAGTACTTC.

This clonotype appeared a single time. A read error may be the cause here, since a much bigger clone is one base away. The rearrangement uses TRBV6-1 and TRBJ2-7; the D gene is possibly TRBD1 (5 bases). The germline CDR1 and CDR2 sequences are MNHNS and SASEGT. The CDR3 extends over 14 amino acids. The chain's CDR3 is CACSVQGETYEQYF. In DNA, the CDR3 is TGTGCCTGCAGTGTTCAAGGGGAAACCTACGAGCAGTACTTC.

This chain links TRBV4-1 with TRBJ1-2; TRBD1 aligns across 8 bases. The CDR3 length is 17 residues. Trimming at V came to 1 base and at J to 3 bases, leaving 10 bases not matched to a gene. Looked up from germline, CDR1 is MGHRA and CDR2 is YSYEKL. The CDR3 region is CASSQAPRAGGDYGYTF. The CDR3 nucleotides read TGCGCCAGCAGCCAAGCCCCGAGGGCAGGGGGCGACTATGGCTACACCTTC.

The chain joins TRBV2 to TRBJ2-7, with D tentatively TRBD1 or TRBD2 (5 bases each). CDR3 length: 14 residues. Germline V lookup: CDR1 SNHLY, CDR2 FYNNEI. Trimming stripped 6 bases from V and 2 bases from J, with 14 bases between. Written as DNA, the CDR3 is TGTGCCAGCAGCCGAGGGGAAGGGACCTACGAGCAGTACTTC. Encoded protein: CASSRGEGTYEQYF.

In its sample, this clonotype was seen many times. The genes are TRBV24-1 and TRBJ2-2; 7 nucleotides line up with TRBD1. J was trimmed by 7 bases and V by 3 bases; bases with no gene match: 4. The CDR3 has 14 amino acids. The germline V gene has CDR1 KGHDR and CDR2 SFDVKD. CDR3 amino acids: CATSDPRTGGELFF. The CDR3 region has the DNA TGTGCCACCAGTGATCCAAGGACAGGCGGGGAGCTGTTTTTT.

The J gene is TRBJ1-5, the V gene TRBV29-1; 8 nucleotides match TRBD1. Per germline, CDR1 SQVTM and CDR2 ANQGSEA. The CDR3 runs 14 residues. J was trimmed by 5 bases and V by 5 bases; bases with no gene match: 8. The CDR3 DNA is TGCAGCGTTAGAGACAGGGGTCCATATCAGCCCCAGCATTTT. Its translation is CSVRDRGPYQPQHF.

This clonotype was observed at least ten times. The V and J genes are TRBV6-5 and TRBJ1-3; TRBD1 matches 7 bases. Trimming took 0 bases from V and 15 from J; bases not matched to a gene: 2. Per germline, CDR1 MNHEY and CDR2 SVGAGI. The CDR3 length is 11 residues. The CDR3 coding sequence is TGTGCCAGCAGTTACTCGGGGACAGAATATTTT. This translates into CASSYSGTEYF.

In this sample, this clonotype turned up many times. This chain links TRBV6-5 with TRBJ2-4; D might be TRBD1 or TRBD2, each matching 6 bases. The ends were cut back, 1 base at V and 8 bases at J, with 27 bases in the middle. CDR3 size: 19 residues. CDR1 is MNHEY and CDR2 is SVGAGI in the germline V gene. In DNA form, the CDR3 reads TGTGCCAGCAGTTACTGGGCACTGGGTCAGGGAAGGGGGGAGGACATTCAGTACTTC. Protein: CASSYWALGQGRGEDIQYF.

This clonotype was found a few times. The CDR3 loop reads CASSRGALGVYGYTF. CDR3 sequence (DNA): TGTGCCAGCTCCCGGGGGGCGTTGGGAGTCTATGGCTACACCTTC. V gene TRBV5-6 combines with J gene TRBJ1-2; TRBD1 might be the D (6 bases). Germline V gives CDR1 SGHDT, CDR2 YYEEEE. The ends were cut back, 7 bases at V and 4 bases at J, with 20 bases in the middle. CDR3 length: 15 amino acids.

This clonotype was detected many times. J is TRBJ1-1 and V is TRBV6-4, with D perhaps matching TRBD1 (5 bases). Between the trimmed V and J ends, which lost 5 bases and 2 bases, there was a span of 9 bases. The CDR3 consists of 13 residues. Germline CDR1 MRHNA, CDR2 SNTAGT. The CDR3 sequence: CASSRTHNTEAFF. The CDR3 region has the DNA TGTGCCAGCAGTAGGACACATAACACTGAAGCTTTCTTT.

This clonotype was seen repeatedly, ten times or more. The chain carries TRBV10-1 and TRBJ1-1; perhaps TRBD1 as D (6 bases). The germline V gene has CDR1 WNHNN and CDR2 SYGVQD (reference sequence). V lost 2 bases and J lost 10, with 14 bases in between. The CDR3 is 13 residues long. The CDR3 here is CASSEGTRFGAFF. DNA for the CDR3: TGCGCCAGCAGTGAGGGGACAAGATTTGGAGCTTTCTTT.

This clonotype was seen at least ten times. The CDR3: CASSLGEGSAYEQYF. CDR3 sequence (DNA): TGTGCCAGCAGCTTAGGAGAGGGGTCTGCCTACGAGCAGTACTTC. The V and J genes are TRBV7-8 and TRBJ2-7; D may correspond to TRBD1 or TRBD2 (5 bases each). The ends were cut back, 1 base at V and 2 bases at J, with 12 bases in the middle. Germline lookup yields CDR1 SGHVS and CDR2 FQNEAQ. The CDR3 runs to 15 residues.

This rearrangement joins TRBV6-1 to TRBJ2-7, with TRBD2 identical over 7 bases. This CDR3 has 16 amino acids. Germline assignment: CDR1 MNHNS and CDR2 SASEGT. After removal of 4 bases from V and 6 bases from J, the junction contained 15 bases not matched to a gene. The CDR3 reads CASSGDNPGLPSEQYF. CDR3 DNA: TGTGCCAGCAGTGGAGACAACCCGGGACTACCATCCGAGCAGTACTTC.

This clonotype was counted many times. This chain uses TRBV7-2 with TRBJ2-5; possible D gene TRBD1, 6 bases. V lost 5 bases, J lost 5 bases, and 15 bases lay in between. CDR3 length: 14 amino acids. Germline V gene sequence: CDR1 SGHTA, CDR2 FQGNSA. The CDR3, as DNA: TGTGCCAGCAGCCCGAGCCTAAGGGGGGAGACCCAGTACTTC. It yields the protein CASSPSLRGETQYF.

This clonotype appeared many times. The chain is built from TRBV12-3 or TRBV12-4 and TRBJ2-7, with 10 bases identical to TRBD1. The CDR3 runs to 14 residues. V lost 6 bases to trimming and J lost 3 bases; unmatched junction nucleotides: 5. The CDR3 loop reads CASSFDRGLYEQYF. The CDR3 DNA follows: TGTGCCAGCAGCTTCGACAGGGGGCTCTACGAGCAGTACTTC.

The sample holds many counts of this clonotype. This chain links TRBV15 with TRBJ1-6; no clear D gene. The germline V and J ends were trimmed by 1 base and 7 bases, with 11 bases remaining between them. The length of the CDR3 is 15 residues. Germline V gene sequence: CDR1 LNHNV, CDR2 YYDKDF (reference sequence). DNA for the CDR3: TGTGCCACCAGCAGAGGGTGGGTCGGCAATTCACCCCTCCACTTT. Protein: CATSRGWVGNSPLHF.

The rearrangement joins TRBV13 to TRBJ2-7; TRBD2 is a possible D gene (7 bases). V gave up 4 bases and J gave up 0 bases, with 16 bases separating them. Germline V gene data show CDR1 as PRHDT and CDR2 as FYEKMQ (reference sequence). The CDR3 extends over 16 amino acids. The CDR3 DNA is TGTGCCAGCAGCTGGGGGGCCAGCGGGGCCTCCTACGAGCAGTACTTC. Translation: CASSWGASGASYEQYF. Full variable domain (outside the CDR3, taken from reference TRBV13 and TRBJ2-7): AAGVIQSPRHLIKEKRETATLKCYPIPRHDTVYWYQQGPGQDPQFLISFYEKMQSDKGSIPDRFSAQQFSDYHSELNMSSLELGDSALYFCASSWGASGASYEQYFGPGTRLTVT.

This clonotype occurred a few times. The chain joins TRBV5-1 to TRBJ2-2; TRBD2 agrees at 11 bases. CDR3 length: 16 amino acids. V dropped 4 bases and J dropped 1; count of bases not matched to a gene: 3. Germline assignment: CDR1 SGHRS and CDR2 YFSETQ. The CDR3 DNA reads as TGCGCCAGCAGCCGTAGCGGGGGGGAGAACACCGGGGAGCTGTTTTTT. Its protein product is CASSRSGGENTGELFF.

This clonotype showed up many times. CDR3 nucleotides: TGTGCCAGCAGCCAGGGGATGTTGGTTTGGGGCACTGAAGCTTTCTTT. Translation gives CASSQGMLVWGTEAFF. J is TRBJ1-1 and V is TRBV3-1; D is uncertain. This CDR3 has 16 amino acids. CDR1 and CDR2 (germline): LGHDT, YNNKEL (reference sequence). V was trimmed by 3 bases and J by 4 bases, leaving 18 bases between them.

This clonotype was picked up a small number of times. This sequence joins TRBV19 and TRBJ1-5, with 10 bases aligning to TRBD1. This CDR3 spans 16 amino acids. The V gene's germline CDR1 is LNHDA and CDR2 SQIVND (reference sequence). Trimming removed 4 bases from V and 1 base from J; junction bases left unmatched: 4. Here the CDR3 DNA reads TGTGCCAGTAGTAGACAGGGGGCTTGGAGCAATCAGCCCCAGCATTTT. As protein: CASSRQGAWSNQPQHF.